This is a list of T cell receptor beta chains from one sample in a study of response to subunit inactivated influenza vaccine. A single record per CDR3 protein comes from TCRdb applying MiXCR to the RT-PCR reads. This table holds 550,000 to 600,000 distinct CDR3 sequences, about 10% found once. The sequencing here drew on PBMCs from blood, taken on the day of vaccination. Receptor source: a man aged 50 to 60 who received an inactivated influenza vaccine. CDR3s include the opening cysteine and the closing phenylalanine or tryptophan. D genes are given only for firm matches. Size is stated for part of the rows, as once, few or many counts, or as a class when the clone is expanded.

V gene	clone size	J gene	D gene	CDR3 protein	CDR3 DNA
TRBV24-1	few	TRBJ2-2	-	CATSVTGGTGELFF	TGTGCCACCAGTGTTACAGGAGGGACCGGGGAGCTGTTTTTT
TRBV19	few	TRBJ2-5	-	CASSNAWGETQYF	TGTGCCAGTAGTAATGCCTGGGGAGAGACCCAGTACTTC
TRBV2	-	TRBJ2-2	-	CASADRDYPHTGELFF	TGTGCCAGCGCGGACAGGGACTACCCGCACACCGGGGAGCTGTTTTTT
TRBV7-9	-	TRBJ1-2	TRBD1	CASSPRQGPGYGYTF	TGTGCCAGCAGCCCCCGACAGGGGCCAGGCTATGGCTACACCTTC
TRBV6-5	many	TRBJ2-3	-	CASSYSHGTDTQYF	TGTGCCAGCAGTTACTCGCACGGGACAGATACGCAGTATTTT
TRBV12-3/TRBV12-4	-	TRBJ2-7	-	CASPGPRDDEQYF	TGTGCCAGTCCGGGCCCCAGGGACGACGAGCAGTACTTC
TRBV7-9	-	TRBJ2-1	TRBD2	CASSSLFLAGVRAEQFF	TGTGCCAGCAGCTCCCTTTTCCTAGCGGGAGTTCGCGCTGAGCAGTTCTTC
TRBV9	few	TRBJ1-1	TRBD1	CASSVGDSMNTEAFF	TGTGCCAGCAGCGTAGGGGACAGTATGAACACTGAAGCTTTCTTT
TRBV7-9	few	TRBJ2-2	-	CASSLGSQGFGGELFF	TGTGCCAGCAGCTTAGGAAGTCAGGGGTTCGGCGGGGAGCTGTTTTTT
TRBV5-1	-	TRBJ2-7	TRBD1	CASSFRTGGFYEQYF	TGCGCCAGCAGCTTCCGGACAGGGGGGTTTTACGAGCAGTACTTC
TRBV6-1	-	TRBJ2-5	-	CASSDGHTYQETQYF	TGTGCCAGCAGTGACGGACACACGTACCAAGAGACCCAGTACTTC
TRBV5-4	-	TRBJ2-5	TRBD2	CASSRTSGLNSGTQYF	TGTGCCAGCAGCCGGACTAGCGGGCTTAATTCCGGGACCCAGTACTTC
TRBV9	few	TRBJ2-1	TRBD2	CASSAGGGLAGVGEQFF	TGTGCCAGCAGCGCGGGGGGGGGACTAGCGGGAGTGGGTGAGCAGTTCTTC
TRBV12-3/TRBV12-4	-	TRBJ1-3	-	CAAATGSGNTIYF	TGTGCCGCCGCTACGGGCTCTGGAAACACCATATATTTT